Below, 23 T cell receptor beta chains from the same sample are listed, as sequenced in a study of blood T cell repertoires in COVID-19. Sequencing used immunoSEQ multiplex PCR; TCRdb keeps in-frame clones, though not all of them. This sample yields roughly 260,000 clones, of which roughly 87% are seen a single time; about 2.2% belongs to the top ten. Sequenced input: peripheral blood. The receptors derive from a woman between 50 and 59 years old who had recovered from COVID-19.

This chain connects TRBV5-4 to TRBJ2-3, with D tentatively TRBD1 (6 bases). V was shortened by 1 base and J by 3 bases, with 12 bases between the two germline ends. From germline, CDR1 is SGHNT and CDR2 YYREEE (reference sequence). CDR3 length: 15 residues. CDR3 nucleotide sequence: TGTGCCAGCAGCTTGACAGGGCCGGGAACAGATACGCAGTATTTT. Translating gives CASSLTGPGTDTQYF.

The V gene is TRBV6-6, the J gene TRBJ2-7; D call uncertain. Germline values: CDR1 MNHNY, CDR2 SVGAGI (reference sequence). The CDR3 length is 14 residues. V gave up 2 bases and J gave up 2 bases, with 10 bases separating them. The CDR3 reads CASSYGGSTYEQYF. The CDR3 region has the DNA TGTGCCAGCAGTTACGGCGGCTCTACCTACGAGCAGTACTTC.

The V gene is TRBV3-1 (or the pseudogene TRBV3-2), the J gene TRBJ2-4; a weak D match, TRBD1 (6 bases). V gave up 2 bases and J gave up 0 bases, with 14 bases separating them. Germline V gene sequence: CDR1 LGHDT, CDR2 YNNKEL (reference sequence). The CDR3 is 17 amino acids. The CDR3 spells CASSQSGTSIAKNIQYF. CDR3 nucleotide sequence: TGTGCCAGCAGCCAATCAGGGACATCCATAGCCAAAAACATTCAGTACTTC.

This chain uses TRBV9 with TRBJ2-7; tentative D call: TRBD1 (5 bases). Germline assignment: CDR1 SGDLS and CDR2 YYNGEE. The V end lost 2 bases, the J end lost 4 bases, and 13 bases lay between the germline ends. The CDR3 has 14 residues. CDR3 in amino acids: CASSVGQGGYEQYF. CDR3 sequence (DNA): TGTGCCAGCAGCGTTGGGCAGGGTGGGTACGAGCAGTACTTC.

The V call is TRBV4-3, the J call TRBJ2-7, with TRBD2 matching 8 bases. CDR1 is LGHNA, CDR2 YSLEER, per germline. V trimming: 3 bases; J trimming: 12 bases; junction bases outside the gene matches: 4. This CDR3 spans 11 amino acids. CDR3: CASSHSGRGYF. CDR3 DNA: TGCGCCAGCAGCCACAGCGGGAGAGGGTACTTC.

In the case of this clone: The junction and the germline gene differ at one end; a read error may be behind it. The chain links TRBV20-1 to TRBJ1-3, with unresolved D. The CDR3 contains 11 residues. Per germline, CDR1 DFQATT and CDR2 SNEGSKA (reference sequence). The CDR3 sequence is CAEGFGNTIYF. The CDR3 nucleotides are TGTGCCGAGGGCTTTGGAAACACCATATATTTT.

This clone was seen only once. This rearrangement joins TRBV5-6 to TRBJ1-5; no firm D call. The CDR3 totals 18 residues. CDR1 and CDR2 from the germline V gene are SGHDT and YYEEEE. Between the trimmed V and J ends, which lost 2 bases and 1 base, there was a span of 19 bases. CDR3 region: CASSLGLRAGQSNQPQHF. In nucleotides, the CDR3 is TGTGCCAGCAGCTTAGGCTTAAGAGCAGGCCAAAGCAATCAGCCCCAGCATTTT. Combining the CDR3 with reference TRBV5-6 and TRBJ1-5 gives the whole variable domain DAGVTQSPTHLIKTRGQQVTLRCSPKSGHDTVSWYQQALGQGPQFIFQYYEEEERQRGNFPDRFSGHQFPNYSSELNVNALLLGDSALYLCASSLGLRAGQSNQPQHFGDGTRLSIL.

The chain has TRBV9 and TRBJ1-2; tentatively, D is TRBD1 (6 bases). The CDR3 covers 14 residues. Deletions cut 3 bases from V and 8 bases from J, with 17 bases between. Germline V gene lookup returns CDR1 SGDLS and CDR2 YYNGEE. The CDR3 loop reads CASSALQGHRGYTF. CDR3 DNA sequence: TGTGCCAGCAGCGCCTTACAGGGTCATCGGGGCTACACCTTC.

This rearrangement joins TRBV3-1 (or the pseudogene TRBV3-2) to TRBJ2-7, with 10 bases matching TRBD1. This CDR3 is 15 amino acids long. The V gene's germline CDR1 is LGHDT and CDR2 YNNKEL (reference sequence). With V trimmed by 4 bases and J by 3 bases, 6 bases remained unmatched. As DNA, the CDR3 is TGTGCCAGCAGCCGCGGACAGGGGGGGGTCTACGAGCAGTACTTC. Protein sequence: CASSRGQGGVYEQYF.

V usage is TRBV6-5 and J usage is TRBJ1-6; 8 bases line up with TRBD1. This CDR3 is 14 amino acids long. CDR1 and CDR2 from the germline V gene are MNHEY and SVGAGI. V lost 6 bases and J lost 7; bases outside the gene matches: 5. The CDR3 spells CASRKGTGNSPLHF. The CDR3 nucleotides read TGTGCCAGCAGGAAAGGGACAGGAAATTCACCCCTCCACTTT.

This clone was seen only a few times. This chain links TRBV28 with TRBJ2-7, with TRBD1 identical over 8 bases. From germline, CDR1 is MDHEN and CDR2 SYDVKM. Unmatched junction bases numbered 5, after V lost 4 bases and J lost 3 bases. The CDR3 is made up of 14 amino acids. The CDR3 bases are TGTGCCAGCAGTTATTCAGGACAGGGCTACGAGCAGTACTTC. Translating gives CASSYSGQGYEQYF.

The rearrangement joins TRBV7-3 to TRBJ2-5; 12 bases match TRBD2. The CDR3 runs 16 residues. After removal of 5 bases from V and 4 bases from J, the junction contained 8 bases not matched to a gene. CDR1 is SGHTA and CDR2 is FQGTGA in the germline V gene. The CDR3 reads CASSPELAGGLETQYF. As DNA, the CDR3 is TGTGCCAGCAGCCCTGAACTAGCGGGGGGATTAGAGACCCAGTACTTC. Complete variable domain (other parts from reference TRBV7-3 and TRBJ2-5): GAGVSQTPSNKVTEKGKYVELRCDPISGHTALYWYRQSLGQGPEFLIYFQGTGAADDSGLPNDRFFAVRPEGSVSTLKIQRTERGDSAVYLCASSPELAGGLETQYFGPGTRLLVL.

The chain carries TRBV18 and TRBJ2-3; D is uncertain. CDR3 length: 14 amino acids. Trimming stripped 3 bases from V and 0 bases from J, with 7 bases between. The germline gives CDR1 KGHSH, CDR2 LQKENI. The CDR3, as DNA: TGTGCCAGCTCACCTTTGACAAGCACAGATACGCAGTATTTT. As protein: CASSPLTSTDTQYF.

The V call is TRBV3-1 (or the pseudogene TRBV3-2), the J call TRBJ1-4; tentatively, D is TRBD1 (6 bases). The CDR3 has 16 residues. The V and J ends lost 0 bases and 7 bases respectively, with 15 bases between them. Per germline, CDR1 LGHDT and CDR2 YNNKEL (reference sequence). CDR3 bases: TGTGCCAGCAGCCAAGAACCACAGGGATGGACTGAAAAACTGTTTTTT. It yields the protein CASSQEPQGWTEKLFF.

The chain uses TRBV19 and TRBJ2-5; 8 bases fit TRBD1. Trimming at V came to 6 bases and at J to 4 bases, leaving 7 bases not matched to a gene. The CDR3 spans 14 residues. Germline-derived CDR1 and CDR2 are LNHDA and SQIVND (reference sequence). The CDR3 reads CASRRTGGGETQYF. The CDR3 bases are TGTGCCAGTAGGAGAACAGGGGGTGGAGAGACCCAGTACTTC.

This clone was detected only once. The CDR3 DNA reads TGTGCCAGCAGTTCGCGGGACAGCCGAAACAATGAGCAGTTCTTC. Translating it yields CASSSRDSRNNEQFF. This sequence joins TRBV27 and TRBJ2-1; a weak D match, TRBD1 (7 bases). The CDR3 runs 15 residues. Germline CDR1 is MNHEY and CDR2 is SMNVEV (reference sequence). V lost 4 bases and J 5 bases, leaving 15 bases between the germline ends.

The V gene is TRBV4-3, the J gene TRBJ2-7; D possibly corresponds to TRBD2 (6 bases). This CDR3 is built from 13 residues. In germline, CDR1 is LGHNA, CDR2 YSLEER. V lost 0 bases, J lost 7 bases, and 10 bases lay in between. The CDR3 region is CASSQDSGREQYF. Written as DNA, the CDR3 is TGCGCCAGCAGCCAAGATTCGGGGAGGGAGCAGTACTTC.

The chain uses TRBV2 and TRBJ2-1; maybe TRBD1 (6 bases). The germline V and J ends were trimmed by 6 bases and 12 bases, with 33 bases remaining between them. Germline CDR1 SNHLY, CDR2 FYNNEI. There are 18 residues in the CDR3. CDR3 in amino acids: CASSPVMWGKGVLEGQFF. The CDR3 DNA sequence: TGTGCCAGCAGCCCCGTAATGTGGGGTAAGGGGGTTTTAGAAGGGCAGTTCTTC.

This clone was picked up a small number of times. The chain uses TRBV28 and TRBJ2-1, with D hard to call. The V gene lost 5 bases and the J gene lost 0 bases, with 5 bases spanning the gap. Germline lookup yields CDR1 MDHEN and CDR2 SYDVKM. This CDR3 has 13 amino acids. Here the CDR3 DNA reads TGTGCCAGCAGTCCTAGCTCCTACAATGAGCAGTTCTTC. Amino acid sequence: CASSPSSYNEQFF.

CDR3 sequence: CASRLTAGNTIYF. The DNA for the CDR3 is TGTGCCAGCAGACTGACAGCCGGAAACACCATATATTTT. The chain uses TRBV28 and TRBJ1-3, with D tentatively TRBD1 (5 bases). The V end was cut by 6 bases, the J end by 4 bases, with 10 bases between. The CDR3 is 13 residues long. Germline V lookup: CDR1 MDHEN, CDR2 SYDVKM.

The chain has TRBV28 and TRBJ2-5; D call uncertain. The V gene lost 5 bases and the J gene lost 4 bases, with 5 bases spanning the gap. The CDR3 runs 11 residues. The germline gives CDR1 MDHEN, CDR2 SYDVKM. Written as DNA, the CDR3 is TGTGCCAGCAGTCGAGCAGAGACCCAGTACTTC. It specifies CASSRAETQYF.

The V and J genes are TRBV5-1 and TRBJ2-2, with TRBD2 matching over 10 bases. Germline V gene sequence: CDR1 SGHRS, CDR2 YFSETQ. The junction had 16 bases not matched to a gene; V was cut back by 4 bases and J by 4 bases. The CDR3 runs to 19 residues. The CDR3 coding sequence is TGCGCCAGCAGCCCCTTCGGGACTAGCGCTTTACGACCCACCGGGGAGCTGTTTTTT. Translation gives CASSPFGTSALRPTGELFF.

The chain combines TRBV6-5 with TRBJ2-1; D is ambiguous. Trimming shortened V by 5 bases and J by 3 bases, and 11 bases separated the two germline ends. The CDR3 consists of 14 residues. CDR1 is MNHEY, CDR2 SVGAGI, per germline. The chain's CDR3 is CASSLRSGYNEQFF. The CDR3 bases are TGTGCCAGCAGTCTTCGCTCAGGCTACAATGAGCAGTTCTTC.